This is a list of T cell receptor beta chains from one sample in a study of glioma-infiltrating T cells after dendritic cell vaccination. Here immunoSEQ multiplex PCR was the method, and the copy in TCRdb shows in-frame clones only, minus some. The sample records about 21,000 clones, 75% to 85% being singletons. This sample comprised blood, obtained before dendritic cell vaccination. The receptors shown here come from a human donor with glioblastoma. Both conserved end residues are part of each CDR3. D genes are given only for firm matches. Expanded clones are given a class, and other clones once, few, many or no size at all.

>TRBD2|.|TRBJ2-1|TRBV27
TGTGCCAGCAGTTTGGGGACTAGCGGTCCCTACAATGAGCAGTTCTTC
CASSLGTSGPYNEQFF
>.|.|TRBJ1-6|TRBV14
TGTGCCAGCAGCCAAGACAGGGTTTCACCCCTCCACTTT
CASSQDRVSPLHF
>.|.|TRBJ1-5|TRBV4-2
TGTGCCAGCAGCCAAGTAGTAGGGCAGGGTCAGCCCCAGCATTTT
CASSQVVGQGQPQHF
>TRBD2|once|TRBJ2-6|TRBV27
TGTGCCAGCAGTGAATGGACTAGCGGGAGATCTGGGGCCAACGTCCTGACTTTC
CASSEWTSGRSGANVLTF
>.|.|TRBJ1-1|TRBV6-5
TGTGCCAGCAGTTACAGGAGGGCGAACACTGAAGCTTTCTTT
CASSYRRANTEAFF
>.|.|TRBJ2-1|TRBV6-1
TGTGCCAGCAGTGCTTTCCTTAGCGGAGGCTCCTACAATGAGCAGTTCTTC
CASSAFLSGGSYNEQFF
>.|.|TRBJ2-3|TRBV2
TGTGCCAGCAGGAAATTGACAGTACCCACAGATACGCAGTATTTT
CASRKLTVPTDTQYF
>.|once|TRBJ2-7|TRBV4-1
TGCGCCAGCAGCCAAGATGTTCCCCCCCTCTCTTACTCCTACGAGCAGTACTTC
CASSQDVPPLSYSYEQYF
>.|.|TRBJ2-7|TRBV19
TGTGCCAGTAGTATAGGAGGCGGCGGCGAGCAGTACTTC
CASSIGGGGEQYF
>.|.|TRBJ1-1|TRBV9
TGTGCCAGCAGCCGAGATATATGGAACACTGAAGCTTTCTTT
CASSRDIWNTEAFF
>TRBD1|.|TRBJ2-4|TRBV4-2
TGTGCCAGCAGCCAGGACAGGGCCATAGCCAAAAACATTCAGTACTTC
CASSQDRAIAKNIQYF
>.|.|TRBJ2-3|TRBV7-8
TGTGCCAGCAGCAAACTAGGTGTGTCGGATACGCAGTATTTT
CASSKLGVSDTQYF
>TRBD1|.|TRBJ2-1|TRBV5-1
TGCGCCAGCAGCCCAGGGACAGCTAGCTCCTACAATGAGCAGTTCTTC
CASSPGTASSYNEQFF
>.|.|TRBJ2-3|TRBV5-4
TGTGCCAGCAGCCCGGTGGCGGGGAGAGGGACAGATACGCAGTATTTT
CASSPVAGRGTDTQYF